The present T cell receptor (beta chain) was sequenced within a study of blood T cell repertoires in COVID-19. Study-level background: T cells, B-cell-depleted T cells, or PBMCs supplied cDNA or gDNA.

V lost 2 bases, J lost 4 bases, and 7 bases stayed unmatched. The CDR3 is 16 residues long. Germline CDR1 is LGHNA and CDR2 is YNFKEQ. This clone was counted once. Original processing methods: By means of reference gene primer amplification, nucleated cell counts were estimated. Profiled with immunoSEQ multiplex PCR; TCRdb holds only in-frame clones, not every one. The V and J calls and the clone size are those of that table, but D and trimming were determined from the DNA. The sample lists almost 55,000 clones, around 90% occurring once. V gene TRBV4-2 combines with J gene TRBJ2-4, with 8 nucleotides matching TRBD2. This sequence was found in a human donor in a cohort sampled during active COVID-19. Input material: peripheral blood. The CDR3 loop is CASSQLQLAEKNIQYF. In nucleotides, the CDR3 is TGTGCCAGCAGCCAACTCCAACTAGCGGAGAAAAACATTCAGTACTTC.